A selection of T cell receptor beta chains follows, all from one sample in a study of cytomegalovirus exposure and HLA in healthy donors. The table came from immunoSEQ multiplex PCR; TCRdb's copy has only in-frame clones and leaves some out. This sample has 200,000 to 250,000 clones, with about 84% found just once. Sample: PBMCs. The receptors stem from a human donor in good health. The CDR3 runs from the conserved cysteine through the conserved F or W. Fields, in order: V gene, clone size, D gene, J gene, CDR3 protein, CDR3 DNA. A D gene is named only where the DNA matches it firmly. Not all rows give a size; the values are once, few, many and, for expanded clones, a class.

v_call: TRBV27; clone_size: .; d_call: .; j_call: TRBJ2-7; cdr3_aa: CASSSLGRGAYEQYF; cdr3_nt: TGTGCCAGCAGCTCTCTGGGGCGGGGAGCCTACGAGCAGTACTTC
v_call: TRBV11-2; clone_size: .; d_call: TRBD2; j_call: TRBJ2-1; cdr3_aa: CASSFLTSEEQFF; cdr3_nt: TGTGCCAGCAGCTTCCTGACTAGCGAAGAGCAGTTCTTC
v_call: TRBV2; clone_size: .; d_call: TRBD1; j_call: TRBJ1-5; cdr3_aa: CASSGQGSSQPQHF; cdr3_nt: TGTGCCAGCAGTGGACAGGGATCGTCTCAGCCCCAGCATTTT
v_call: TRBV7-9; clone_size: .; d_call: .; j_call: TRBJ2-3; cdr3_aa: CASSLSNSNTQYF; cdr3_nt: TGTGCCAGCAGCTTAAGTAACTCAAATACGCAGTATTTT
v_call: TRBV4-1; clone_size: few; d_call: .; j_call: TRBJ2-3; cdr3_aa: CASSQAPLAPADTQYF; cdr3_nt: TGCGCCAGCAGCCAAGCCCCACTAGCCCCCGCAGATACGCAGTATTTT
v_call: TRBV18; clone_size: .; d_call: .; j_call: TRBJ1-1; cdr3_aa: CASSPQGDGTEAFF; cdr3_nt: TGTGCCAGCTCACCACAAGGGGATGGAACTGAAGCTTTCTTT
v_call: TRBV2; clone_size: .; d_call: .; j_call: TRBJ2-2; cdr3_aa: CASRQEGGLGGELFF; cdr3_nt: TGTGCCAGCAGACAAGAGGGGGGGCTCGGCGGGGAGCTGTTTTTT
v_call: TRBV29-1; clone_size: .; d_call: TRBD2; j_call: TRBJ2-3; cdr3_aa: CSVYTSGRAGEDTQYF; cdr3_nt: TGCAGCGTTTATACTAGCGGGAGGGCCGGGGAAGATACGCAGTATTTT
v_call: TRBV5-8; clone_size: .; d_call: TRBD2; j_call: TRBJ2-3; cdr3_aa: CASSFGGGSADTQYF; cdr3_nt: TGTGCCAGCAGCTTCGGGGGAGGGAGTGCAGATACGCAGTATTTT
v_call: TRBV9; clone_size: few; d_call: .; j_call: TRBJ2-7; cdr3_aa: CASSVRDFYDEQYF; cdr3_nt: TGTGCCAGCAGCGTTAGGGACTTTTACGACGAGCAGTACTTC
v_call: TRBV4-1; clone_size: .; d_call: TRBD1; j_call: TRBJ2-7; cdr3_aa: CASSQPPRTGLYEQYF; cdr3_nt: TGCGCCAGCAGCCAACCTCCCCGGACAGGACTCTACGAGCAGTACTTC
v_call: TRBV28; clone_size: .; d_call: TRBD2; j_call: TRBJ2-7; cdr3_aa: CASSPPGTSGRAEQYF; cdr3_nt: TGTGCCAGCAGCCCTCCCGGGACTAGCGGCCGGGCCGAGCAGTACTTC
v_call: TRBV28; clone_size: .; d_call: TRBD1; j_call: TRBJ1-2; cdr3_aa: CASSYVSGLRQGLNYGYTF; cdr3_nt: TGTGCCAGCAGTTACGTCTCGGGGCTTAGACAGGGGTTAAACTATGGCTACACCTTC
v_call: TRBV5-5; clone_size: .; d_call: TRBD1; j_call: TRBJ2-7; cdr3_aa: CASSSGTGRNEQYF; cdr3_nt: TGTGCCAGCAGCTCCGGGACAGGACGCAACGAGCAGTACTTC
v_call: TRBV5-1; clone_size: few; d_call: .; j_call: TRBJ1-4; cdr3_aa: CASSPQGGTNEKLFF; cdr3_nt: TGCGCCAGCAGCCCCCAGGGAGGAACTAATGAAAAACTGTTTTTT
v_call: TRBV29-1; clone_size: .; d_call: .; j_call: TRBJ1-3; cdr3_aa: CSARPSHSGNTIYF; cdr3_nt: TGCAGCGCTAGACCGTCCCACTCTGGAAACACCATATATTTT
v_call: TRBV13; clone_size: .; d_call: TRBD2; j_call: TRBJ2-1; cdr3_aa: CASSYLDEREATYNEQFF; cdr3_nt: TGTGCCAGCAGCTACCTGGATGAGCGGGAGGCCACCTACAATGAGCAGTTCTTC